This is a list of T cell receptor beta chains from one sample in a study of spatial heterogeneity in lung cancer. TCRdb reprocessed the 5' RACE reads with MiXCR, giving one entry per CDR3 protein. The profile covers more than 80,000 distinct CDR3 sequences, with approximately 12% appearing a single time and approximately 39% taken by the ten largest. The specimen comprised PBMCs, sampled at surgery. The receptor set was obtained from a male donor with early-stage non-small cell lung cancer. The CDR3 runs from the conserved cysteine through the conserved F or W. The D gene is left open where the match is weak. Rows give clone size only sometimes, using once, few, many, or a class for an expanded clone.

>TRBV4-1|-|many|TRBJ2-4
CASSRLPMDIQYF
TGCGCCAGCAGCCGACTTCCGATGGACATTCAGTACTTC
>TRBV6-5|-|-|TRBJ1-2
CASSYSSPGLHSNYGYTF
TGTGCCAGCAGTTACTCGTCCCCGGGTCTCCACTCTAACTATGGCTACACCTTC
>TRBV19|-|few|TRBJ2-2
CASSIRSGTGELFF
TGTGCCAGTAGTATAAGGTCGGGCACCGGGGAGCTGTTTTTT
>TRBV20-1|-|-|TRBJ2-2
CSARLGGTTGELFF
TGCAGTGCTAGATTGGGGGGCACCACCGGGGAGCTGTTTTTT
>TRBV7-6|TRBD1|-|TRBJ2-5
CASSPGQGARETQYF
TGTGCCAGCAGCCCGGGGCAGGGGGCCAGAGAGACCCAGTACTTC
>TRBV7-2|TRBD1|few|TRBJ1-2
CASSRDRDYGYTF
TGTGCCAGCAGCCGGGACAGAGACTATGGCTACACCTTC
>TRBV12-3/TRBV12-4|TRBD1|-|TRBJ2-7
CASSKTGPYEQYF
TGTGCCAGCAGTAAGACAGGGCCCTACGAGCAGTACTTC
>TRBV2|-|-|TRBJ2-7
CARSTELTYEQYF
TGTGCCAGATCCACAGAGCTAACCTACGAGCAGTACTTC
>TRBV20-1|-|few|TRBJ2-7
CSAREAGGTSSYEQYF
TGCAGTGCTAGAGAGGCTGGCGGGACAAGCTCCTACGAGCAGTACTTC
>TRBV4-3|TRBD1|-|TRBJ2-7
CASSQDNGQGAYEQYF
TGCGCCAGCAGCCAAGATAACGGACAGGGGGCCTACGAGCAGTACTTC
>TRBV12-3/TRBV12-4|TRBD2|few|TRBJ2-3
CASRETSDTQYF
TGTGCCAGCAGGGAGACTAGCGACACGCAGTATTTT
>TRBV6-5|-|many|TRBJ2-5
CASSSLGVQETQYF
TGTGCCAGCAGTTCCCTCGGGGTCCAAGAGACCCAGTACTTC
>TRBV12-3/TRBV12-4|-|many|TRBJ1-2
CASSLLQGSSNYGYTF
TGTGCCAGCAGTCTGTTACAGGGCTCCTCGAATTACGGCTACACCTTC
>TRBV5-5|TRBD1|few|TRBJ1-2
CASSPGQGASYGYTF
TGTGCCAGCAGCCCCGGACAGGGGGCCAGCTATGGCTACACCTTC
>TRBV6-6|TRBD1|few|TRBJ1-5
CASSSSGQGRDQPQHF
TGTGCCAGCAGTTCGAGTGGACAGGGTAGGGATCAGCCCCAGCATTTT
>TRBV7-6|-|few|TRBJ2-7
CASSFPAAEQYF
TGTGCCAGCAGCTTTCCGGCAGCCGAGCAGTACTTC